The count of the clone carrying this T cell receptor (beta chain) is one. This record comes from a study of blood T cell repertoires in COVID-19. Germline V gene data show CDR1 as MNHEY and CDR2 as SVGEGT. The CDR3 is 14 residues long. V dropped 0 bases and J dropped 3 bases, with 9 bases sitting between them. Produced via immunoSEQ multiplex PCR; TCRdb's table is partial and in-frame only. This sample carries some 160,000 clones, roughly 80% of them seen once, and the ten largest clones take about 1.5%. This TCR derives from a human donor in a cohort sampled during active COVID-19. The chain carries TRBV6-2 or TRBV6-3 and TRBJ2-7; possible D gene TRBD1, 6 bases. Input material: peripheral blood. The CDR3 region is CASSYSMDSYEQYF. In DNA form, the CDR3 reads TGTGCCAGCAGTTACTCGATGGACAGCTACGAGCAGTACTTC.